Following are 6 T cell receptor beta chains from one sample sequenced in a study of blood T cell repertoires in COVID-19. Sequenced by immunoSEQ multiplex PCR; TCRdb stores in-frame clones only, minus some. The table includes roughly 220,000 clones, 84% detected once. Sequencing was carried out using peripheral blood. Receptors originate from a man aged 25-40 years with active or convalescent COVID-19.

The gene calls are TRBV6-2 or TRBV6-3 and TRBJ2-3; TRBD1 agrees at 10 bases. The CDR3 consists of 15 residues. V was clipped by 2 bases and J by 6 bases; unmatched bases: 5. The V gene's germline CDR1 is MNHEY and CDR2 SVGEGT. CDR3 loop: CASSYRGTGEDTQYF. In DNA form, the CDR3 reads TGTGCCAGCAGTTACCGAGGGACAGGGGAGGATACGCAGTATTTT.

Regarding this clone: Relative to the germline gene, one junction end is altered; a read error may explain this. The J gene is TRBJ2-1, the V gene TRBV6-1; D unresolved. The CDR3 extends over 15 amino acids. Germline V gene lookup returns CDR1 MNHNS and CDR2 SASEGT. This CDR3 is CASSEGTFTYNEQFF. Here the CDR3 DNA reads TGTGCCAGCAGCGAAGGTACTTTTACCTACAATGAGCAGTTCTTC.

DNA for the CDR3: TGTGCCAGCAGTCGACAGGGGAGCTCCTACGAGCAGTACTTC. It codes for CASSRQGSSYEQYF. V is TRBV7-9 and J is TRBJ2-7, with 8 bases lining up with TRBD1. Germline CDR1 is SEHNR and CDR2 is FQNEAQ (reference sequence). The length of the CDR3 is 14 residues. V was clipped by 6 bases and J by 0 bases; unmatched bases: 4.

This chain connects TRBV30 to TRBJ2-7; possibly TRBD1 for D (5 bases). V lost 0 bases, J lost 0 bases, and 9 bases lay in between. CDR1 and CDR2 from the germline V gene are GTSNPN and SVGIG (reference sequence). The CDR3 contains 14 residues. CDR3 in amino acids: CAWSVKGNSYEQYF. CDR3 sequence (DNA): TGTGCCTGGAGTGTTAAGGGGAACTCCTACGAGCAGTACTTC.

J is TRBJ2-7 and V is TRBV5-6; 10 bases fit TRBD1. CDR3 length: 16 residues. Germline V gene lookup returns CDR1 SGHDT and CDR2 YYEEEE. Losses at the gene ends were 5 bases for V and 2 bases for J; bases not matched to a gene: 10. CDR3 amino acids: CASRTQGGQGTYEQYF. For the CDR3, the DNA is TGTGCCAGCAGAACACAAGGGGGACAGGGGACCTACGAGCAGTACTTC.

This chain joins TRBV5-4 and TRBJ2-1; TRBD1 matches 7 bases. V shed 9 bases and J 11 bases; nucleotides not matched to a gene: 11. The CDR3 sequence is 12 residues long. Germline V gene sequence: CDR1 SGHNT, CDR2 YYREEE (reference sequence). The CDR3 coding sequence is TGTGCCACCGCCGAGGGGGCCCTACAGCAGTTCTTC. It specifies CATAEGALQQFF.